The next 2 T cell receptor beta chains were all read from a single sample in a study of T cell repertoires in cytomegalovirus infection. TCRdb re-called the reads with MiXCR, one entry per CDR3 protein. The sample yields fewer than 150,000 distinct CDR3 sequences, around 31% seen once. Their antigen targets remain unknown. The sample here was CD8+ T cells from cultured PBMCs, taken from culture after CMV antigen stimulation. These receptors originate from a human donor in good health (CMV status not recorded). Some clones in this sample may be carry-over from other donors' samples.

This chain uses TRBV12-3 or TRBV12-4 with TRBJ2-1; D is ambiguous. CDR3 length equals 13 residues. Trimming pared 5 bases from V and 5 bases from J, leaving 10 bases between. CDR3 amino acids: CASSETENNEQFF. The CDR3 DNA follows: TGTGCCAGCAGTGAAACAGAAAACAATGAGCAGTTCTTC.

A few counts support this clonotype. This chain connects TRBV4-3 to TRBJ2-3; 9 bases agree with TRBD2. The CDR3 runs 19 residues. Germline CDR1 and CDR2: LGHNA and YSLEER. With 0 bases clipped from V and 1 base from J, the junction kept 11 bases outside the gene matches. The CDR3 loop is CASSQDSFLVAGGTDTQYF. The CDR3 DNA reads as TGCGCCAGCAGCCAAGATTCATTCTTGGTAGCGGGGGGCACAGATACGCAGTATTTT.